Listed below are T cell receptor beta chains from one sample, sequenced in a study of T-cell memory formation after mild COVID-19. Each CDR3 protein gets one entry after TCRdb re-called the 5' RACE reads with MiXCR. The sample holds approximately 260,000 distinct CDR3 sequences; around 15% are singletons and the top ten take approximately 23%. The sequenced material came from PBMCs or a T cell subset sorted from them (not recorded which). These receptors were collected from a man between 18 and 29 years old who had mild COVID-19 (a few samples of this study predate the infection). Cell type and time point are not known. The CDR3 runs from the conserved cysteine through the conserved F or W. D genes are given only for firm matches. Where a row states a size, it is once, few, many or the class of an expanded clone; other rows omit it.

CDR3 protein: CATSARKGAMNTEAFF
CDR3 DNA: TGTGCCACCTCTGCCCGGAAGGGGGCCATGAACACTGAAGCTTTCTTT
CDR3 length: 16
clone size: many
V gene: TRBV27
D gene: TRBD1
J gene: TRBJ1-1

CDR3 protein: CASSYASGVGGYTF
CDR3 DNA: TGTGCCAGCAGTTACGCCAGTGGGGTAGGCGGCTACACCTTC
CDR3 length: 14
clone size: few
V gene: TRBV6-5
D gene: -
J gene: TRBJ1-2

CDR3 protein: CASSAGTGGPRSIEKLFF
CDR3 DNA: TGTGCCAGCAGCGCCGGGACAGGGGGCCCACGGTCGATTGAAAAACTGTTTTTT
CDR3 length: 18
clone size: few
V gene: TRBV7-9
D gene: TRBD1
J gene: TRBJ1-4

CDR3 protein: CASSSPQGLSYEQYF
CDR3 DNA: TGTGCCAGCAGTTCGCCGCAGGGGCTCTCCTACGAGCAGTACTTC
CDR3 length: 15
clone size: -
V gene: TRBV12-3/TRBV12-4
D gene: -
J gene: TRBJ2-7

CDR3 protein: CASTGENIQYF
CDR3 DNA: TGCGCCAGCACTGGCGAAAACATTCAGTACTTC
CDR3 length: 11
clone size: -
V gene: TRBV5-1
D gene: -
J gene: TRBJ2-4

CDR3 protein: CASSPREGTYNEQFF
CDR3 DNA: TGTGCCAGCAGTCCCCGAGAGGGAACCTACAATGAGCAGTTCTTC
CDR3 length: 15
clone size: few
V gene: TRBV6-4
D gene: -
J gene: TRBJ2-1

CDR3 protein: CSAPLPPLAKNIQYF
CDR3 DNA: TGCAGTGCTCCCCTTCCTCCCCTAGCCAAAAACATTCAGTACTTC
CDR3 length: 15
clone size: -
V gene: TRBV20-1
D gene: -
J gene: TRBJ2-4

CDR3 protein: CASTGGASGETQYF
CDR3 DNA: TGCGCCAGTACAGGGGGCGCGTCGGGAGAGACCCAGTACTTC
CDR3 length: 14
clone size: -
V gene: TRBV5-1
D gene: TRBD1
J gene: TRBJ2-5

CDR3 protein: CASKWSSGGAQYF
CDR3 DNA: TGTGCCAGCAAATGGAGTAGCGGGGGAGCGCAGTACTTC
CDR3 length: 13
clone size: -
V gene: TRBV6-5
D gene: TRBD2
J gene: TRBJ2-7

CDR3 protein: CASSLLEGYYNSPLHF
CDR3 DNA: TGTGCCAGCAGCCTCCTGGAGGGGTACTATAATTCACCCCTCCACTTT
CDR3 length: 16
clone size: many
V gene: TRBV5-6
D gene: -
J gene: TRBJ1-6

CDR3 protein: CASRGRYYQETQYF
CDR3 DNA: TGTGCCAGCAGGGGACGGTACTACCAAGAGACCCAGTACTTC
CDR3 length: 14
clone size: -
V gene: TRBV11-2
D gene: -
J gene: TRBJ2-5

CDR3 protein: CASSLVTGGQETQYF
CDR3 DNA: TGTGCCAGCAGCTTAGTTACAGGGGGCCAAGAGACCCAGTACTTC
CDR3 length: 15
clone size: few
V gene: TRBV7-6
D gene: TRBD1
J gene: TRBJ2-5

CDR3 protein: CASRPRRLTDTQYF
CDR3 DNA: TGTGCCAGCAGACCTAGGAGGCTCACAGATACGCAGTATTTT
CDR3 length: 14
clone size: once
V gene: TRBV9
D gene: -
J gene: TRBJ2-3

CDR3 protein: CASSPGGTYGYTF
CDR3 DNA: TGTGCCAGCAGCCCGGGGGGGACGTATGGCTACACCTTC
CDR3 length: 13
clone size: few
V gene: TRBV7-6
D gene: -
J gene: TRBJ1-2

CDR3 protein: CASSFLSEAFF
CDR3 DNA: TGTGCCAGCAGCTTTTTAAGTGAAGCTTTCTTT
CDR3 length: 11
clone size: many
V gene: TRBV5-4
D gene: -
J gene: TRBJ1-1